The 30 T cell receptor beta chains listed next were all sequenced from one sample in a study of blood T cells in healthy people across ages. A sample-barcoded 5' primer and a J-beta primer mix were used in a second PCR of roughly 7 to 12 cycles. TCRdb used MiXCR to reprocess the 5' RACE reads, holding one entry per CDR3 protein. Of 1,500,000 or so distinct CDR3 sequences in the sample, approximately 59% were seen once. The sample was blood. The receptors here all came from a man aged 18 to 35 in good health.

The chain carries TRBV28 and TRBJ1-6, with 8 bases aligning to TRBD1. V was clipped by 5 bases and J by 9 bases; unmatched bases: 12. Germline lookup yields CDR1 MDHEN and CDR2 SYDVKM. The CDR3 has 16 amino acids. For the CDR3, the DNA is TGTGCCAGCAGTCCCCAGACAGGGGTCGGGTTTTCACCCCTCCACTTT. Amino acids: CASSPQTGVGFSPLHF. Based on the CDR3 plus reference TRBV28 and TRBJ1-6, the full variable domain is DVKVTQSSRYLVKRTGEKVFLECVQDMDHENMFWYRQDPGLGLRLIYFSYDVKMKEKGDIPEGYSVSREKKERFSLILESASTNQTSMYLCASSPQTGVGFSPLHFGNGTRLTVT.

A note on this clonotype: At one end, the junction sequence differs from germline, possibly due to a read error. V gene TRBV4-1 combines with J gene TRBJ2-1; D unclear. This CDR3 spans 15 amino acids. Germline CDR1 is MGHRA and CDR2 is YSYEKL. CDR3 region: CASSQEPGPYNGQFF. DNA for the CDR3: TGCGCCAGCAGCCAAGAGCCGGGCCCCTACAATGGGCAGTTCTTC.

The chain uses TRBV20-1 and TRBJ2-7; D call uncertain. The germline V gene encodes CDR1 DFQATT and CDR2 SNEGSKA (reference sequence). V lost 7 bases and J lost 4, with 17 bases in between. The CDR3 is made up of 13 amino acids. The CDR3 is CSETYDKGYEQYF. CDR3 coding DNA: TGCAGTGAAACCTACGACAAGGGATACGAGCAGTACTTC.

J is TRBJ1-1 and V is TRBV5-6; D is unresolved. This CDR3 has 14 amino acids. Trimming pared 1 base from V and 2 bases from J, leaving 9 bases between. Germline lookup yields CDR1 SGHDT and CDR2 YYEEEE. The CDR3 here is CASSLLITNTEAFF. CDR3 bases: TGTGCCAGCAGCTTGCTGATTACTAACACTGAAGCTTTCTTT.

This clonotype was observed a few times. The rearrangement links TRBV11-2 to TRBJ2-3, with TRBD2 identical over 7 bases. Trimming removed 6 bases from V and 1 base from J; junction bases left unmatched: 7. CDR3 length: 15 amino acids. Germline values: CDR1 SGHAT, CDR2 FQNNGV. CDR3 DNA: TGTGCCAGCAGTCTTAGTACTAGCGGCACAGATACGCAGTATTTT. It is translated as CASSLSTSGTDTQYF.

The chain links TRBV12-3 or TRBV12-4 to TRBJ1-2, with TRBD1 as a possible D gene (6 bases). This CDR3 has 13 amino acids. V was cut by 5 bases and J by 4 bases, with 11 bases left in between. The CDR3 loop reads CASSARGGYGYTF. In DNA, the CDR3 is TGTGCCAGCAGTGCGCGAGGGGGCTATGGCTACACCTTC.

The chain employs TRBV6-1 and TRBJ2-5; 8 nucleotides line up with TRBD1. Germline V lookup: CDR1 MNHNS, CDR2 SASEGT. J gave up 11 bases and V 1 base, and 12 bases lay outside the gene matches. The length of the CDR3 is 15 residues. CDR3 sequence (DNA): TGTGCCAGCAGTGAAGTTAGCCAGGGGGCAAGTGAGCAGTACTTC. Its protein product is CASSEVSQGASEQYF.

This clonotype was recorded a few times. The chain recombines TRBV20-1 with TRBJ2-1; 10 bases are a match to TRBD2. J was trimmed by 6 bases and V by 6 bases; bases with no gene match: 20. Per germline, CDR1 DFQATT and CDR2 SNEGSKA (reference sequence). The CDR3 contains 18 residues. The CDR3 sequence is CSAASPSGRSALSNEQFF. In DNA, the CDR3 is TGCAGTGCCGCTTCGCCTAGCGGGAGATCCGCGCTCTCCAATGAGCAGTTCTTC.

For this clonotype: An end of the junction does not agree with germline; a read error may underlie this. The chain carries TRBV4-1 and TRBJ1-6, with D possibly being TRBD1 (6 bases). The CDR3 loop spans 15 amino acids. Germline lookup yields CDR1 MGHRA and CDR2 YSYEKL. Here the CDR3 DNA reads TGCGCCAGCAGTCAAGAGCGGGACAATAATTCACCCCTCCACTTT. Protein sequence: CASSQERDNNSPLHF.

The rearrangement uses TRBV6-5 and TRBJ1-2; D is unclear. The CDR3 contains 15 residues. Deletions cut 6 bases from V and 4 bases from J, with 18 bases between. Germline assignment: CDR1 MNHEY and CDR2 SVGAGI. CDR3 protein: CASSRTQTGSYGYTF. In DNA form, the CDR3 reads TGTGCCAGCAGCCGAACGCAGACGGGGAGCTATGGCTACACCTTC.

CDR3 in DNA: TGTGCCAGCAGCTTAGGGGGTATCTGGACAGATACGCAGTATTTT. Protein sequence: CASSLGGIWTDTQYF. This chain links TRBV7-8 with TRBJ2-3, with no clear D. Trimming pared 1 base from V and 3 bases from J, leaving 11 bases between. The CDR3 spans 15 residues. The germline V gene has CDR1 SGHVS and CDR2 FQNEAQ.

J is TRBJ1-4 and V is TRBV10-2, with D hard to call. The CDR3 runs 15 residues. V was pared by 0 bases and J by 4 bases, with 9 bases between. Germline-derived CDR1 and CDR2 are WSHSY and SAAADI. The CDR3 protein is CASSESFLFNEKLFF. CDR3 coding DNA: TGCGCCAGCAGTGAGTCGTTTCTATTTAATGAAAAACTGTTTTTT.

The chain links TRBV20-1 to TRBJ2-7, with 11 nucleotides matching TRBD2. J lost 5 bases, V lost 6 bases, and 6 bases had no gene match. The germline V gene has CDR1 DFQATT and CDR2 SNEGSKA (reference sequence). The CDR3 is 13 amino acids. Here the CDR3 DNA reads TGCAGTGCAAGACTAGCGGGATGGAACGAGCAGTACTTC. Translating gives CSARLAGWNEQYF.

The V gene is TRBV14, the J gene TRBJ1-1, with D unclear. CDR3 size: 14 residues. CDR1 and CDR2 from the germline V gene are SGHDN and FVKESK. V dropped 0 bases and J dropped 0 bases, with 5 bases sitting between them. This CDR3 is CASSQDVVNTEAFF. Written as DNA, the CDR3 is TGTGCCAGCAGCCAAGATGTGGTGAACACTGAAGCTTTCTTT.

This clonotype was picked up a small number of times. The gene calls are TRBV5-6 and TRBJ1-1; D perhaps matches TRBD1 (5 bases). The V and J ends lost 3 bases and 3 bases respectively, with 12 bases between them. CDR3 length: 14 residues. Germline assignment: CDR1 SGHDT and CDR2 YYEEEE. CDR3 region: CASSSPGRDTEAFF. The CDR3 nucleotides read TGTGCCAGCAGCTCCCCAGGGAGGGACACTGAAGCTTTCTTT.

In its sample, this clonotype was seen a few times. The chain links TRBV29-1 to TRBJ2-1; D unclear. Germline-derived CDR1 and CDR2 are SQVTM and ANQGSEA. CDR3 length: 12 residues. CDR3 DNA sequence: TGCAGTTTTTTGGGGATTATAAATGAGCAGTTCTTC. This encodes CSFLGIINEQFF.

The chain joins TRBV27 to TRBJ2-3, with D hard to call. From germline, CDR1 is MNHEY and CDR2 SMNVEV (reference sequence). The germline V and J ends were trimmed by 8 bases and 1 base, with 13 bases remaining between them. The CDR3 extends over 14 amino acids. The CDR3: CASHGVVGTDTQYF. The CDR3 DNA reads as TGTGCCAGCCACGGCGTTGTGGGCACAGATACGCAGTATTTT.

This chain links TRBV15 with TRBJ2-3, with D possibly TRBD2 on 6 matching bases. V lost 7 bases and J 3 bases, leaving 11 bases between the germline ends. From germline, CDR1 is LNHNV and CDR2 YYDKDF (reference sequence). The CDR3 runs to 13 residues. The CDR3 sequence is CATKEGSTDTQYF. The CDR3 nucleotides are TGTGCCACCAAGGAGGGATCAACAGATACGCAGTATTTT.

The chain couples TRBV28 to TRBJ2-4; perhaps TRBD2 as D (6 bases). With 5 bases removed from V and 6 bases from J, the gap between germline ends came to 20 bases. The germline gives CDR1 MDHEN, CDR2 SYDVKM. The CDR3 extends over 16 amino acids. The CDR3 nucleotides read TGTGCCAGCAGTGTACCGGGACTGCAATTACGAAACATTCAGTACTTC. It encodes CASSVPGLQLRNIQYF.

The chain is built from TRBV6-5 and TRBJ2-5; 12 bases are a match to TRBD2. With the DNA end fitting TRBJ2-1 better, the J assignment may be wrong. Germline CDR1 is MNHEY and CDR2 is SVGAGI. This CDR3 contains 15 residues. This chain's CDR3 is CASRLTSGSGHEQFF. Written as DNA, the CDR3 is TGTGCCAGCCGGTTGACTAGCGGGAGTGGCCATGAGCAGTTCTTC.

This clonotype was seen a few times. The chain recombines TRBV9 with TRBJ1-4; D is undetermined. CDR1 is SGDLS and CDR2 is YYNGEE in the germline V gene. This CDR3 is built from 13 residues. The V gene lost 4 bases and the J gene lost 8 bases, with 12 bases spanning the gap. CDR3 DNA sequence: TGTGCCAGCAGCTCCCGGCCGGGGGAAAAACTGTTTTTT. Its protein is CASSSRPGEKLFF.

This clonotype was seen a handful of times. This chain links TRBV20-1 with TRBJ1-2, with D possibly TRBD1 on 5 matching bases. Germline V gene sequence: CDR1 DFQATT, CDR2 SNEGSKA (reference sequence). V dropped 5 bases and J dropped 8 bases, with 15 bases sitting between them. CDR3 length: 12 residues. CDR3 region: CSAAQGGGGYTF. The CDR3 DNA reads as TGCAGTGCTGCTCAGGGAGGTGGAGGCTACACCTTC.

The chain joins TRBV6-2 or TRBV6-3 to TRBJ2-7; TRBD1 might be the D (5 bases). Germline V gene sequence: CDR1 MNHEY, CDR2 SVGEGT. The CDR3 has 14 amino acids. V lost 6 bases and J lost 4, with 16 bases in between. CDR3 nucleotides: TGTGCCAGCAGAACAACCCTTACAGGTTACGAGCAGTACTTC. Translated, it gives CASRTTLTGYEQYF.

The chain recombines TRBV12-3 or TRBV12-4 with TRBJ2-7; D is undetermined. This CDR3 has 13 residues. Trimming left V 3 bases short and J 1 base short, with 7 bases between. In DNA, the CDR3 is TGTGCCAGCAGTTTCACGGCGTCCTACGAGCAGTACTTC. Translating gives CASSFTASYEQYF.

The genes are TRBV5-1 and TRBJ2-4; D possibly uses TRBD1 or TRBD2 (5 bases each). Judging by the DNA end, TRBJ2-7 fits better; the J call may be wrong. In germline, CDR1 is SGHRS, CDR2 YFSETQ. The CDR3 length is 15 residues. CDR3 sequence (DNA): TGCGCCAGCAGCTTGGGAGGTCAGGGTGGACTCGAGCAGTACTTC. Its translation: CASSLGGQGGLEQYF.

This chain connects TRBV5-6 to TRBJ2-5, with TRBD1 identical over 7 bases. The CDR3 runs to 14 residues. V was clipped by 3 bases and J by 4 bases; unmatched bases: 6. Germline loops: CDR1 SGHDT, CDR2 YYEEEE. The CDR3, as DNA: TGTGCCAGCAGCTCCTTGACAGGGTTAGAGACCCAGTACTTC. This sequence encodes CASSSLTGLETQYF. Filled out from reference TRBV5-6 and TRBJ2-5, the complete variable domain reads DAGVTQSPTHLIKTRGQQVTLRCSPKSGHDTVSWYQQALGQGPQFIFQYYEEEERQRGNFPDRFSGHQFPNYSSELNVNALLLGDSALYLCASSSLTGLETQYFGPGTRLLVL.

The rearrangement uses TRBV20-1 and TRBJ1-5; 7 bases line up with TRBD1. V lost 6 bases, J lost 4 bases, and 6 bases stayed unmatched. The CDR3 has 13 residues. Germline assignment: CDR1 DFQATT and CDR2 SNEGSKA (reference sequence). The CDR3 region is CSAMDRLNQPQHF. In DNA form, the CDR3 reads TGCAGTGCCATGGACAGGTTGAATCAGCCCCAGCATTTT.

The table lists this clonotype with a few counts. The rearrangement joins TRBV6-4 to TRBJ2-4; D is possibly TRBD1 or TRBD2 (6 bases each). This CDR3 contains 15 residues. Trimming removed 6 bases from V and 6 bases from J, with 18 bases in between. Germline loops: CDR1 MRHNA, CDR2 SNTAGT. The CDR3 loop is CASRPPGGGINIQYF. CDR3 coding DNA: TGTGCCAGCAGGCCCCCCGGGGGCGGCATAAACATTCAGTACTTC.

In its sample, this clonotype was seen a few times. This chain links TRBV7-2 with TRBJ2-7, with TRBD1 matching over 7 bases. This CDR3 region has 15 residues. Per the germline V gene, CDR1 is SGHTA and CDR2 is FQGNSA. Trimming took 1 base from V and 6 from J; bases not matched to a gene: 9. The CDR3 DNA reads TGTGCCAGCAGCTTAGAAGGGGGCGCGATTACCGAGCAGTACTTC. It specifies CASSLEGGAITEQYF. The variable domain in full, completed from reference TRBV7-2 and TRBJ2-7, reads GAGVSQSPSNKVTEKGKDVELRCDPISGHTALYWYRQSLGQGLEFLIYFQGNSAPDKSGLPSDRFSAERTGGSVSTLTIQRTQQEDSAVYLCASSLEGGAITEQYFGPGTRLTVT.

V usage is TRBV20-1 and J usage is TRBJ1-5, with a tentative D call TRBD1 (6 bases). This CDR3 contains 16 residues. Germline V CDR1 and CDR2: DFQATT, SNEGSKA (reference sequence). V lost 5 bases and J lost 8, with 25 bases in between. CDR3 sequence: CSAYPSVGQTFEPQHF. The CDR3 bases are TGCAGTGCTTATCCCTCAGTGGGACAAACGTTTGAGCCCCAGCATTTT.